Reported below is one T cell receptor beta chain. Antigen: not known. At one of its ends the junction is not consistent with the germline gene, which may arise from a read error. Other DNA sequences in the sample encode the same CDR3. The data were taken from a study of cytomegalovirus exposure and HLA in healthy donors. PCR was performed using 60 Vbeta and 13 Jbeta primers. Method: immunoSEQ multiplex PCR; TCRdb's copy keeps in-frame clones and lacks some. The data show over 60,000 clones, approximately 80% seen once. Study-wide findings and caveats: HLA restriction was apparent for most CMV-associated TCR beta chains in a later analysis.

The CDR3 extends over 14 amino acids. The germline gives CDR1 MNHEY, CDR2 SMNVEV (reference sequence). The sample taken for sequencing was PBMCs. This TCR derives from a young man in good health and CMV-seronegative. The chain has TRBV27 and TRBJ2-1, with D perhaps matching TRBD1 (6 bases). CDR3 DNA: TGTGCCAGCAGTTCCGACAGGCCGATCAATAAGCAGTTCTTC. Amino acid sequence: CASSSDRPINKQFF.